This T cell receptor beta chain was identified in a study of CD8 T cells in ankylosing spondylitis. Note on this clonotype: Its antigen is not known.

With molecular barcodes, quantitative 5'-RACE was used to make the TCR beta libraries. TCRdb called the 5' RACE reads again in MiXCR, with one record for every CDR3 protein. The data contain fewer than 750,000 distinct CDR3 sequences, roughly 20% of them seen just once; the ten biggest clones take up 15% to 20%. Findings and limits, study-wide: In synovial fluid and blood from reactive arthritis, some motif variants were previously reported. A TCR beta motif of about 8 highly homologous variants appeared characteristic of ankylosing spondylitis blood. Matched ankylosing spondylitis synovial fluid reportedly showed significant enrichment of disease-linked clones.

The sequence came from a male donor with ankylosing spondylitis. The sample comprised blood, either unsorted or a sorted T cell fraction (not recorded which).

For the CDR3, the DNA is TGCGCCAGCAGCGGCGAGGGCCTCGGGAATTCACCCCTCCACTTT. This sequence encodes CASSGEGLGNSPLHF. The chain is built from TRBV5-1 and TRBJ1-6, with D unclear. The germline V and J ends were trimmed by 4 bases and 7 bases, with 15 bases remaining between them. The CDR3 covers 15 residues. CDR1 SGHRS and CDR2 YFSETQ come from the germline V gene.